This TCR beta chain was profiled in a study of blood T cell repertoires in COVID-19. V was clipped by 0 bases and J by 5 bases; unmatched bases: 3. Per germline, CDR1 GTSNPN and CDR2 SVGIG (reference sequence). The CDR3 has 14 amino acids. The study counted Cohort 3 donors as recovered given two negative PCRs, clearance, or symptom resolution. The assay was immunoSEQ multiplex PCR, and TCRdb's table has in-frame clones only and misses some. The data contain some 150,000 clones, about 79% of them singletons. This clone came up a few times. This sequence was found in a man aged 45-65 years who had recovered from COVID-19. The specimen was PBMCs or T cells enriched from blood (not recorded which). The genes are TRBV30 and TRBJ2-5; 10 bases fit TRBD1. In DNA, the CDR3 is TGTGCCTGGAGTGTGACAGGGGGCGGTGAGACCCAGTACTTC. Protein: CAWSVTGGGETQYF.